Presented here are 26 T cell receptor beta chains from one specimen sequenced in a study of shared T cell receptors in the human thymus. Repertoires were generated with immunoSEQ multiplex PCR, while TCRdb's copy carries only in-frame clones and drops some. The sample has more than 550,000 clones, approximately 85% seen once. These data were also reused for a study on human thymus T cells.

The sample taken for sequencing was thymocytes. The receptors were sampled from a girl less than two years old with a congenital heart defect.

This clone was counted a few times. This sequence joins TRBV19 and TRBJ1-5, with D unresolved. The CDR3 runs 15 residues. Deletions cut 1 base from V and 2 bases from J, with 9 bases between. Germline values: CDR1 LNHDA, CDR2 SQIVND (reference sequence). The CDR3 protein is CASSIGPAGNQPQHF. CDR3 coding DNA: TGTGCCAGTAGTATAGGGCCCGCTGGCAATCAGCCCCAGCATTTT.

The chain carries TRBV10-3 and TRBJ1-3; D is possibly TRBD1 (5 bases). Germline lookup yields CDR1 ENHRY and CDR2 SYGVKD. This CDR3 contains 11 residues. Trimming removed 11 bases from V and 7 bases from J, with 12 bases in between. The CDR3 region is CAARVWNTIYF. In DNA, the CDR3 is TGTGCCGCCAGGGTTTGGAACACCATATATTTT.

The chain is built from TRBV10-3 and TRBJ2-3; 10 nucleotides line up with TRBD2. V lost 5 bases to trimming and J lost 14 bases; unmatched junction nucleotides: 10. Germline V lookup: CDR1 ENHRY, CDR2 SYGVKD. The length of the CDR3 is 13 residues. The CDR3 is CAISSGGGVLGYF. The DNA of the CDR3 is TGTGCCATCAGTAGCGGGGGGGGCGTTTTGGGGTATTTT.

The chain carries TRBV28 and TRBJ1-6; D is possibly TRBD1 (5 bases). Germline lookup yields CDR1 MDHEN and CDR2 SYDVKM. With 7 bases removed from V and 10 bases from J, the gap between germline ends came to 17 bases. The CDR3 covers 14 residues. The CDR3 region is CASTTWGERSPLHF. CDR3 nucleotides: TGTGCCAGCACTACCTGGGGGGAACGCTCACCCCTCCACTTT.

This clone was seen once. The rearrangement uses TRBV18 and TRBJ1-6, with D possibly TRBD1 on 6 matching bases. The V gene's germline CDR1 is KGHSH and CDR2 LQKENI. The V gene lost 2 bases and the J gene lost 7 bases, with 9 bases spanning the gap. The CDR3 has 14 residues. The CDR3 DNA reads TGTGCCAGCTCACCAAGGACAGAGAATTCACCCCTCCACTTT. This gives the protein CASSPRTENSPLHF.

V gene TRBV4-3 combines with J gene TRBJ2-5; no definite D call. The CDR3 contains 15 residues. Trimming left V 4 bases short and J 2 bases short, with 14 bases between. Germline V gives CDR1 LGHNA, CDR2 YSLEER. The CDR3, as DNA: TGCGCCAGCAGCCCCACTGGCCCGACTCAAGAGACCCAGTACTTC. Its translation: CASSPTGPTQETQYF.

The V gene is TRBV4-2, the J gene TRBJ1-1, with D hard to call. With 0 bases removed from V and 1 base from J, the gap between germline ends came to 9 bases. The CDR3 contains 15 residues. The V gene's germline CDR1 is LGHNA and CDR2 YNFKEQ. The DNA of the CDR3 is TGTGCCAGCAGCCAAGAAGGGAGGCGGAACACTGAAGCTTTCTTT. This encodes CASSQEGRRNTEAFF.

This chain uses TRBV5-6 with TRBJ1-1; no firm D call. The germline V gene encodes CDR1 SGHDT and CDR2 YYEEEE. The CDR3 is 17 amino acids. V was trimmed by 4 bases and J by 0 bases, leaving 19 bases between them. The CDR3 coding sequence is TGTGCCAGCAGCCCACCCCCGGAGGAAGGGTTGAACACTGAAGCTTTCTTT. Protein product: CASSPPPEEGLNTEAFF.

The rearrangement uses TRBV27 and TRBJ1-5, with 7 positions matching TRBD1. J gave up 7 bases and V 3 bases, and 3 bases lay outside the gene matches. Germline loops: CDR1 MNHEY, CDR2 SMNVEV (reference sequence). The CDR3 loop spans 13 amino acids. CDR3 region: CASSFQGDQPQHF. In DNA form, the CDR3 reads TGTGCCAGCAGTTTCCAGGGGGACCAGCCCCAGCATTTT.

The V gene is TRBV27, the J gene TRBJ1-2; D perhaps matches TRBD1 (6 bases). V was shortened by 4 bases and J by 0 bases, with 15 bases between the two germline ends. The germline V gene has CDR1 MNHEY and CDR2 SMNVEV (reference sequence). The CDR3 is made up of 16 amino acids. CDR3 sequence reads: CASSSNSGVANYGYTF. CDR3 DNA sequence: TGTGCCAGCAGTTCCAATTCAGGGGTAGCTAACTATGGCTACACCTTC.

This clone has a single count. The J gene is TRBJ1-5, the V gene TRBV28; TRBD1 aligns across 9 bases. CDR1 is MDHEN, CDR2 SYDVKM, per germline. Germline trimming cut 3 bases from V and 0 bases from J; bases unmatched to any gene: 15. The CDR3 runs 20 residues. CDR3 nucleotides: TGTGCCAGCAGTTTTAGAGATGGGGGGACAGGGTACTATAGCAATCAGCCCCAGCATTTT. It translates to CASSFRDGGTGYYSNQPQHF.

This chain links TRBV5-6 with TRBJ1-2; TRBD1 aligns across 7 bases. The germline CDR1 and CDR2 sequences are SGHDT and YYEEEE. Losses at the gene ends were 3 bases for V and 4 bases for J; bases not matched to a gene: 0. This CDR3 has 12 residues. CDR3 protein: CASSSGGYGYTF. The CDR3 nucleotides read TGTGCCAGCAGCTCAGGGGGCTATGGCTACACCTTC. The whole variable domain, filled in from reference TRBV5-6 and TRBJ1-2, reads DAGVTQSPTHLIKTRGQQVTLRCSPKSGHDTVSWYQQALGQGPQFIFQYYEEEERQRGNFPDRFSGHQFPNYSSELNVNALLLGDSALYLCASSSGGYGYTFGSGTRLTVV.

This clone was picked up a small number of times. Here the CDR3 DNA reads TGCGCCAGCAGCCAGGGAAGCTTACAGGGTCGGCTCCCTAATGAAAAACTGTTTTTT. Its translation is CASSQGSLQGRLPNEKLFF. The rearrangement links TRBV4-1 to TRBJ1-4; TRBD1 is a possible D gene (6 bases). Trimming removed 3 bases at V and 3 bases at J, with 23 bases between. CDR1 is MGHRA and CDR2 is YSYEKL in the germline V gene. This CDR3 has 19 amino acids.

On this clone: The junction departs from the called germline gene at one end, perhaps through a read error. This chain links TRBV28 with TRBJ2-7; D might be TRBD1 (6 bases). Germline CDR1 is MDHEN and CDR2 is SYDVKM. This CDR3 contains 14 residues. The CDR3 DNA follows: TGTGCCAGCAGATTGACAGGCGACCGCTACCAGCAGTACTTC. Translating it yields CASRLTGDRYQQYF.

With regard to this clone: Other DNA sequences in this specimen translate into the identical CDR3. The rearrangement joins TRBV19 to TRBJ2-3, with D possibly being TRBD1 (6 bases). The CDR3 is made up of 14 amino acids. Germline loops: CDR1 LNHDA, CDR2 SQIVND (reference sequence). Trimming cost V 3 bases and J 0 bases, with 7 bases left between them. The CDR3 protein is CASSMGASTDTQYF. The CDR3, as DNA: TGTGCCAGTAGTATGGGGGCAAGCACAGATACGCAGTATTTT. Full variable domain (remainder filled in from reference TRBV19 and TRBJ2-3): DGGITQSPKYLFRKEGQNVTLSCEQNLNHDAMYWYRQDPGQGLRLIYYSQIVNDFQKGDIAEGYSVSREKKESFPLTVTSAQKNPTAFYLCASSMGASTDTQYFGPGTRLTVL.

This chain links TRBV15 with TRBJ1-2; 9 bases are shared with TRBD1. Germline V gene sequence: CDR1 LNHNV, CDR2 YYDKDF (reference sequence). V lost 1 base and J lost 3; bases outside the gene matches: 15. This CDR3 comprises 19 residues. The CDR3: CATSRGIVITGGADYGYTF. CDR3 nucleotide sequence: TGTGCCACCAGCAGAGGGATAGTTATTACAGGGGGCGCGGACTATGGCTACACCTTC.

There are a few counts of this clone. This chain connects TRBV5-1 to TRBJ1-2; 7 bases agree with TRBD1. Germline values: CDR1 SGHRS, CDR2 YFSETQ. The CDR3 is made up of 12 amino acids. The trim removed 7 bases at V and 5 bases at J, leaving 5 bases unmatched. This CDR3 is CASGTGVYGYTF. CDR3 bases: TGCGCCAGCGGTACAGGGGTTTATGGCTACACCTTC.

The chain uses TRBV28 and TRBJ2-3, with D tentatively TRBD1 (5 bases). Germline values: CDR1 MDHEN, CDR2 SYDVKM. Deletions cut 6 bases from V and 0 bases from J, with 16 bases between. The CDR3 consists of 16 residues. The chain's CDR3 is CASRPCCRQSTDTQYF. As DNA, the CDR3 is TGTGCCAGCAGGCCCTGCTGTCGACAGAGCACAGATACGCAGTATTTT.

The V gene is TRBV7-9, the J gene TRBJ2-3; 10 bases agree with TRBD2. CDR1 and CDR2 from the germline V gene are SEHNR and FQNEAQ (reference sequence). CDR3 length equals 17 residues. Trimming removed 1 base from V and 2 bases from J; junction bases left unmatched: 6. The chain's CDR3 is CASSLGERGGITDTQYF. DNA of the CDR3: TGTGCCAGCAGCTTAGGGGAGCGGGGGGGAATCACAGATACGCAGTATTTT. Drawing the rest from reference TRBV7-9 and TRBJ2-3, the complete variable domain is DTGVSQNPRHKITKRGQNVTFRCDPISEHNRLYWYRQTLGQGPEFLTYFQNEAQLEKSRLLSDRFSAERPKGSFSTLEIQRTEQGDSAMYLCASSLGERGGITDTQYFGPGTRLTVL.

The V call is TRBV9, the J call TRBJ1-1, with D unresolved. Germline-derived CDR1 and CDR2 are SGDLS and YYNGEE. With 0 bases removed from V and 2 bases from J, the gap between germline ends came to 5 bases. The CDR3 totals 13 residues. This CDR3 reads CASSVGHNTEAFF. The CDR3, as DNA: TGTGCCAGCAGCGTAGGGCACAACACTGAAGCTTTCTTT.

A note on this clone: The same CDR3 also results from other DNA sequences found in this sample. The chain recombines TRBV9 with TRBJ1-6, with a weak D call TRBD1 (6 bases). There are 14 residues in the CDR3. The germline gives CDR1 SGDLS, CDR2 YYNGEE. V was shortened by 2 bases and J by 13 bases, with 16 bases between the two germline ends. CDR3 DNA sequence: TGTGCCAGCAGCGTTCAGGGGAAAGACTCCCCCCTCCACTTT. This translates into CASSVQGKDSPLHF.

V usage is TRBV5-1 and J usage is TRBJ2-7, with a tentative D call TRBD2 (6 bases). Germline-derived CDR1 and CDR2 are SGHRS and YFSETQ. Trimming left V 4 bases short and J 3 bases short, with 17 bases between. The length of the CDR3 is 15 residues. The CDR3 DNA reads TGCGCCAGCAGCCCGGAGCCCATGGGGGGCTACGAGCAGTACTTC. Translation: CASSPEPMGGYEQYF.

The chain recombines TRBV5-1 with TRBJ2-1; D is undetermined. The CDR3 loop spans 19 amino acids. Trimming stripped 2 bases from V and 0 bases from J, with 21 bases between. From germline, CDR1 is SGHRS and CDR2 YFSETQ. CDR3 bases: TGCGCCAGCAGCTTAGTAACCCTTGTGCACTGGAGCTCCTACAATGAGCAGTTCTTC. This sequence encodes CASSLVTLVHWSSYNEQFF. Variable domain in full (rest from reference TRBV5-1 and TRBJ2-1): KAGVTQTPRYLIKTRGQQVTLSCSPISGHRSVSWYQQTPGQGLQFLFEYFSETQRNKGNFPGRFSGRQFSNSRSEMNVSTLELGDSALYLCASSLVTLVHWSSYNEQFFGPGTRLTVL.

The chain has TRBV27 and TRBJ1-2, with 7 bases lining up with TRBD1. CDR1 is MNHEY and CDR2 is SMNVEV in the germline V gene (reference sequence). The CDR3 sequence is 15 residues long. The trim removed 2 bases at V and 4 bases at J, leaving 7 bases unmatched. The CDR3 nucleotides are TGTGCCAGCAGTTTAAATAAGACAGGGAGCTATGGCTACACCTTC. Translation gives CASSLNKTGSYGYTF.

In this sample, this clone turned up once. J is TRBJ1-5 and V is TRBV5-1, with D unclear. V dropped 0 bases and J dropped 6 bases, with 10 bases sitting between them. CDR3 size: 14 residues. Germline CDR1 SGHRS, CDR2 YFSETQ. The chain's CDR3 is CASSLGQKGQPQHF. Written as DNA, the CDR3 is TGCGCCAGCAGCTTGGGACAAAAAGGTCAGCCCCAGCATTTT.

This chain connects TRBV19 to TRBJ1-1; the match to TRBD1 covers 7 bases. The CDR3 loop spans 16 amino acids. Germline assignment: CDR1 LNHDA and CDR2 SQIVND (reference sequence). Germline trimming cut 5 bases from V and 4 bases from J; bases unmatched to any gene: 13. The CDR3 nucleotides are TGTGCCAGTAGTCCAAAACGAACCCAGGGGGGCACTGAAGCTTTCTTT. This sequence encodes CASSPKRTQGGTEAFF.